This TCR beta chain was recorded in a study of T cells in Graves' hyperthyroidism and ophthalmopathy. Study summary: Peripheral blood samples were taken at initial diagnosis, prior to any treatment.

This clonotype was recorded at least ten times. Its antigen is not identified. Whole-study results and caveats: Researchers report that a 13 V-J model separated ophthalmopathy from stable hyperthyroidism.

Pregnant or lactating patients were excluded, as were those with uncontrolled infection or other autoimmune disease. PBMCs stemmed from over 7.5 ml fresh peripheral blood. Germline trimming cut 3 bases from V and 4 bases from J; bases unmatched to any gene: 4. In germline, CDR1 is ENHRY, CDR2 SYGVKD. The CDR3 extends over 15 amino acids. Researchers amplified the TCR beta CDR3 regions from RNA transcripts. The study used the HTBI primer set for a first-round RT-PCR of the TCR CDR3. TCRdb reprocessed the multiplex PCR reads via MiXCR and lists one record per CDR3 protein. Here the sample spans about 520,000 distinct CDR3 sequences, approximately 25% being singletons.

V gene TRBV10-3 combines with J gene TRBJ2-7; TRBD1 matches 12 bases. This TCR derives from a woman between 25 and 40 years old with Graves' ophthalmopathy. Sequencing input: blood. The CDR3 nucleotides read TGTGCCATCAGTGACATGGGACAGGGGGCTTACGAGCAGTACTTC. It yields the protein CAISDMGQGAYEQYF.